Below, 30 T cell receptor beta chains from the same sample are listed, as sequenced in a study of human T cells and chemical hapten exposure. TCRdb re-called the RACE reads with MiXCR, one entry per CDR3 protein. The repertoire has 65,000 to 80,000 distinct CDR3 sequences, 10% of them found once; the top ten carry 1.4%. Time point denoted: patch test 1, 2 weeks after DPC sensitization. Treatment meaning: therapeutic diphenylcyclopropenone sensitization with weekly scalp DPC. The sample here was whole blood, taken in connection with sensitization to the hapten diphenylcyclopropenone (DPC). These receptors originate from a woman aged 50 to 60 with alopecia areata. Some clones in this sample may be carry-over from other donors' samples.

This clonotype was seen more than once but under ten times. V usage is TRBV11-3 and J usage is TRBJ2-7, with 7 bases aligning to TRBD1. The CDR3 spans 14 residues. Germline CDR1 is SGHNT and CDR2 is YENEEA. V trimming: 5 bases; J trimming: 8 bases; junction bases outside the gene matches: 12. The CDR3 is CASSPKGDRRQQYF. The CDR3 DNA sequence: TGTGCCAGCAGCCCCAAGGGGGACAGAAGGCAGCAGTACTTC. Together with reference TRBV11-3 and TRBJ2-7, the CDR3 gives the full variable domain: EAGVVQSPRYKIIEKKQPVAFWCNPISGHNTLYWYLQNLGQGPELLIRYENEEAVDDSQLPKDRFSAERLKGVDSTLKIQPAELGDSAVYLCASSPKGDRRQQYFGPGTRLTVT.

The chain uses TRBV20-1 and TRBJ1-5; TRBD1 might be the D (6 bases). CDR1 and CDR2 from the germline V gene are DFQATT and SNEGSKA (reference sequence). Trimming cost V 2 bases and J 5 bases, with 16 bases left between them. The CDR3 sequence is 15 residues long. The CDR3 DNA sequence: TGCAGTGCTAGATCGACCGGGACAATCTATCAGCCCCAGCATTTT. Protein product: CSARSTGTIYQPQHF.

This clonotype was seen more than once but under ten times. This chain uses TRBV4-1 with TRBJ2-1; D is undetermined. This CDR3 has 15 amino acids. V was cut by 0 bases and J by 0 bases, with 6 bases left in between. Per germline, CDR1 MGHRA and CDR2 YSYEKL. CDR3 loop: CASSQDTLSYNEQFF. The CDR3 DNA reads TGCGCCAGCAGCCAAGATACCCTCTCCTACAATGAGCAGTTCTTC.

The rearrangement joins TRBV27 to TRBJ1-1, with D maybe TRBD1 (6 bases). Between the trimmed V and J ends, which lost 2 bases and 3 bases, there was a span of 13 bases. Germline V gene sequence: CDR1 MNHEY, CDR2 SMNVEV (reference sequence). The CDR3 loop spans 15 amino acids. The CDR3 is CASSLRAHRDTEAFF. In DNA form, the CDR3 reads TGTGCCAGCAGTTTACGGGCCCACAGGGACACTGAAGCTTTCTTT.

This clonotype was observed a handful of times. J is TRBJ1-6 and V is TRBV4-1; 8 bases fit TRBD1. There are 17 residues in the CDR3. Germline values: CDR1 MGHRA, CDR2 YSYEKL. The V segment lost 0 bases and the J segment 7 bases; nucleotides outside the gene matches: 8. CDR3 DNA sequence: TGCGCCAGCAGCCAAGAAGCCCAGGGGGCTAGGAATTCACCCCTCCACTTT. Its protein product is CASSQEAQGARNSPLHF.

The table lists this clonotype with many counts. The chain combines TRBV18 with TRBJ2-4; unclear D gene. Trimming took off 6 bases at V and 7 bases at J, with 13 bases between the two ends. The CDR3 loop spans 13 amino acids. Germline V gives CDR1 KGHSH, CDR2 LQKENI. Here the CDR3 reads CASSPLGRNIQYF. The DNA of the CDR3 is TGTGCCAGCTCCCCCCTGGGCCGGAACATTCAGTACTTC.

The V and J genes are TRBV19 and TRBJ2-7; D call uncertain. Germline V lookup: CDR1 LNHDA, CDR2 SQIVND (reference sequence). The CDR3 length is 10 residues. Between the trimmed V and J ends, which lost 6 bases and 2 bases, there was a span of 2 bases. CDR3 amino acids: CASSPYEQYF. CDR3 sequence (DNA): TGTGCCAGTAGCCCCTACGAGCAGTACTTC.

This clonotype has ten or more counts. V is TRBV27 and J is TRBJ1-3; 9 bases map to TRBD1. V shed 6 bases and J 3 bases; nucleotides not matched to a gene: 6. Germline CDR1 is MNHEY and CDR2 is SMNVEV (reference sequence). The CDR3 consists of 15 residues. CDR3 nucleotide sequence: TGTGCCAGCAGGTCCGGGACAGGGTTTGGAAACACCATATATTTT. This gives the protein CASRSGTGFGNTIYF.

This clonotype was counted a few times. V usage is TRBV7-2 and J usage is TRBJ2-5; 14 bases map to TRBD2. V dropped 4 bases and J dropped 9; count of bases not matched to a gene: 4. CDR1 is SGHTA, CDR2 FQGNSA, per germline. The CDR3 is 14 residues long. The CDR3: CASSSGLAGGAQYF. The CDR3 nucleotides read TGTGCCAGCAGCTCCGGACTAGCGGGAGGAGCCCAGTACTTC.

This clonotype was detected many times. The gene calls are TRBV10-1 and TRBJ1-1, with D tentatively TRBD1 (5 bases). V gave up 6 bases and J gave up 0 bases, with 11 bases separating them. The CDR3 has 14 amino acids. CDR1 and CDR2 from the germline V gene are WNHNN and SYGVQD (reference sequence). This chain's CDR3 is CASRWTTLNTEAFF. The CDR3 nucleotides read TGCGCCAGCAGGTGGACAACTCTGAACACTGAAGCTTTCTTT.

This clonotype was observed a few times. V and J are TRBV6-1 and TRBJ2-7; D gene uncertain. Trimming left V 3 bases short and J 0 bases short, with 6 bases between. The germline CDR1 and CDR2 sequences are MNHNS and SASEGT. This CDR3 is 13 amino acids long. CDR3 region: CASSEGNSYEQYF. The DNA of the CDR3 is TGTGCCAGCAGTGAGGGGAACTCCTACGAGCAGTACTTC.

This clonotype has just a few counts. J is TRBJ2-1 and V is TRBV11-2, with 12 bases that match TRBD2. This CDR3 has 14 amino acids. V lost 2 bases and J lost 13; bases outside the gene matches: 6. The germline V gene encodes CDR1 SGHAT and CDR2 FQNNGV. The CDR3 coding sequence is TGTGCCAGCAGCTTAATGCTAGCGGGAGGGCCTCAGTTCTTC. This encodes CASSLMLAGGPQFF.

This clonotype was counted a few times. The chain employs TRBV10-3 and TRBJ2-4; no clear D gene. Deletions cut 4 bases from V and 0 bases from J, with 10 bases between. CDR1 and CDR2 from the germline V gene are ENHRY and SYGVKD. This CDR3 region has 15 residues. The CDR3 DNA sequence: TGTGCCATCAGTGCCCCTGACCTAGCCAAAAACATTCAGTACTTC. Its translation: CAISAPDLAKNIQYF.

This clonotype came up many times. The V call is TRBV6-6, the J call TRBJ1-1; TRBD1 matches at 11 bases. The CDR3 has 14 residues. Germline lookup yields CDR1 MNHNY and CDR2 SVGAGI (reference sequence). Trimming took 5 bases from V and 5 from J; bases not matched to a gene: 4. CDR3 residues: CASSQDRGRTEAFF. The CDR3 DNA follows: TGTGCCAGCAGTCAGGACAGGGGGCGAACTGAAGCTTTCTTT.

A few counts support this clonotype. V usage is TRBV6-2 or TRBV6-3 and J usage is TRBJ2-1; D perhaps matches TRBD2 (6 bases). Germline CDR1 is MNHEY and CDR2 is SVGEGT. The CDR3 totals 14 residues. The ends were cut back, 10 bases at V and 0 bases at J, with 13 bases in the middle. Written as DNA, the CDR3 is TGTGCCATCGGGGCGGGGAGCTCCTACAATGAGCAGTTCTTC. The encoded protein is CAIGAGSSYNEQFF.

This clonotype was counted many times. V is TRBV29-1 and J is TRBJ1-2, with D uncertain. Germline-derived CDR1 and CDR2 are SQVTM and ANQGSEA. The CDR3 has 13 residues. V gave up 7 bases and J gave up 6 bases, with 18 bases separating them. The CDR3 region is CSATNAGANGYTF. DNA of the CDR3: TGCAGCGCCACCAACGCCGGAGCTAATGGCTACACCTTC.

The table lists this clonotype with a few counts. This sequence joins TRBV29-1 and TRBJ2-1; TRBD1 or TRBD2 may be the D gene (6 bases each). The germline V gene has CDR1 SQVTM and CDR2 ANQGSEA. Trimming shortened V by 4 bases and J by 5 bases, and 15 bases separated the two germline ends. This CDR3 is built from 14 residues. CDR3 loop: CSVAGEGVNNEQFF. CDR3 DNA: TGCAGCGTTGCGGGAGAGGGGGTTAACAATGAGCAGTTCTTC.

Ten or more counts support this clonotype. The CDR3 region is CSASIGTGASTDTQYF. CDR3 coding DNA: TGCAGTGCTTCCATTGGGACAGGGGCTAGCACAGATACGCAGTATTTT. This chain uses TRBV20-1 with TRBJ2-3; TRBD1 matches at 10 bases. This CDR3 is 16 amino acids long. V shed 5 bases and J 0 bases; nucleotides not matched to a gene: 8. In germline, CDR1 is DFQATT, CDR2 SNEGSKA (reference sequence).

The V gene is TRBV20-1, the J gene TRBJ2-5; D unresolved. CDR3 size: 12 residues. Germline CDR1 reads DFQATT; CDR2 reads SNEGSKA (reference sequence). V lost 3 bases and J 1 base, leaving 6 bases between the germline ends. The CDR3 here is CSASWIQETQYF. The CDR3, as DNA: TGCAGTGCTAGTTGGATCCAAGAGACCCAGTACTTC.

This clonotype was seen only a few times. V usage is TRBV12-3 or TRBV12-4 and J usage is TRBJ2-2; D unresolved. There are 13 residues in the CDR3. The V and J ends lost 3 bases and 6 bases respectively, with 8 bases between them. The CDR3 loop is CASSLSVSGELFF. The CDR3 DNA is TGTGCCAGCAGTTTGAGTGTTTCCGGGGAGCTGTTTTTT.

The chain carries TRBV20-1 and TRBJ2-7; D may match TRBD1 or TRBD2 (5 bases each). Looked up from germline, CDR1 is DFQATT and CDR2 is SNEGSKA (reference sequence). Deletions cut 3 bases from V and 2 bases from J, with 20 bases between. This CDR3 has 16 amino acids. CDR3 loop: CSASRGGTGFTYEQYF. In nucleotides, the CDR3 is TGCAGTGCTAGTCGGGGCGGCACCGGGTTTACCTACGAGCAGTACTTC.

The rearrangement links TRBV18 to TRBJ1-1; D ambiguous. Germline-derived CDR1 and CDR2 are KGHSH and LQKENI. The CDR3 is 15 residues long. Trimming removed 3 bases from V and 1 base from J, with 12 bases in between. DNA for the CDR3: TGTGCCAGCTCACCCCTTGACGTGTCGAACACTGAAGCTTTCTTT. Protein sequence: CASSPLDVSNTEAFF.

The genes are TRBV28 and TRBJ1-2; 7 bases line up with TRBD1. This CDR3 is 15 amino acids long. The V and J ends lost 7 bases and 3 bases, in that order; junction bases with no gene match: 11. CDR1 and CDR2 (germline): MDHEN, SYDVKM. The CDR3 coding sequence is TGTGCCAGCACCCCGGGGTCAGGGGGGTACTATGGCTACACCTTC. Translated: CASTPGSGGYYGYTF.

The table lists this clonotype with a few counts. DNA of the CDR3: TGTGCCAGCAGTGAAAACCCCCCATACACTGAAGCTTTCTTT. Amino acids: CASSENPPYTEAFF. V usage is TRBV2 and J usage is TRBJ1-1; D call uncertain. This CDR3 has 14 amino acids. Trimming took off 2 bases at V and 3 bases at J, with 10 bases between the two ends. Germline V lookup: CDR1 SNHLY, CDR2 FYNNEI.

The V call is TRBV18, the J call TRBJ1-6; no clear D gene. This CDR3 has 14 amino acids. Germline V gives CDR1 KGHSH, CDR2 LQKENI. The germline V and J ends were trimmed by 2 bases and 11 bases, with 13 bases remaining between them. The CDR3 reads CASSPLGWEPPLHF. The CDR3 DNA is TGTGCCAGCTCACCATTAGGGTGGGAGCCACCCCTCCACTTT. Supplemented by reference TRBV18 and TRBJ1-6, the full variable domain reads NAGVMQNPRHLVRRRGQEARLRCSPMKGHSHVYWYRQLPEEGLKFMVYLQKENIIDESGMPKERFSAEFPKEGPSILRIQQVVRGDSAAYFCASSPLGWEPPLHFGNGTRLTVT.

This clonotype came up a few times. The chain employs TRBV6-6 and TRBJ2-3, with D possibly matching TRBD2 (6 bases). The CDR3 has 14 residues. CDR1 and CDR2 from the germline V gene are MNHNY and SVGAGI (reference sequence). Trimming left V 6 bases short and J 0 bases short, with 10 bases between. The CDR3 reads CASRGGPSTDTQYF. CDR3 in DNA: TGTGCCAGCAGGGGGGGTCCTAGCACAGATACGCAGTATTTT.

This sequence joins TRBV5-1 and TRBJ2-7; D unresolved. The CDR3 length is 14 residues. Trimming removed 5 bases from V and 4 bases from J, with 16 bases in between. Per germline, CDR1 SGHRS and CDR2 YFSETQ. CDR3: CASRLDISGYEQYF. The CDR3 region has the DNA TGCGCCAGCAGACTCGATATATCCGGGTACGAGCAGTACTTC.

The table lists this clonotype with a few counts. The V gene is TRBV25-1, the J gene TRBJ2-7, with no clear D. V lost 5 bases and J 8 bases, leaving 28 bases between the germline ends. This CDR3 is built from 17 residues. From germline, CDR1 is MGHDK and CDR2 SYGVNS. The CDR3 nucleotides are TGTGCCAGCAGTACCTCTTCGGAGACAAGGGCCCCTCTGAAGCAGTACTTC. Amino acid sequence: CASSTSSETRAPLKQYF.

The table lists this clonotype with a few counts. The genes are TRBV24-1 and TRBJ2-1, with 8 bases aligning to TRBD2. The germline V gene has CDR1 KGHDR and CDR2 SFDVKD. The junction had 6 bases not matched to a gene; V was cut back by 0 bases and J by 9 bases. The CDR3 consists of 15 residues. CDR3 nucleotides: TGTGCCACCAGTGATTTGAAGGGGACTAGACTTGAGCAGTTCTTC. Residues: CATSDLKGTRLEQFF.

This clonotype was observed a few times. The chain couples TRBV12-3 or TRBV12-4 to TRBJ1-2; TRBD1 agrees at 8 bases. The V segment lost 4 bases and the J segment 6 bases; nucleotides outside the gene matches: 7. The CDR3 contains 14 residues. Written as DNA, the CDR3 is TGTGCCAGCAGTTCTGGGGACAGGCACAATGGCTACACCTTC. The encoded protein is CASSSGDRHNGYTF.